A selection of T cell receptor beta chains follows, all from one sample in a study of PD-1 blockade in classical Hodgkin lymphoma. The method was immunoSEQ multiplex PCR; TCRdb's version includes in-frame clones alone and lacks a portion of them. The table has around 99,000 clones, about four fifths seen once; the top ten hold approximately 15%. This sample comprised peripheral blood mononuclear cells (PBMCs), obtained before the second cycle of nivolumab. The source is a human donor with classical Hodgkin lymphoma. The CDR3 runs from the conserved cysteine through the conserved F or W. Each record gives: CDR3 length, clone size, V gene, CDR3 protein. A row's size may be missing; if present it is once, few, many or a size class.

>14|.|TRBV7-2
CASSLSPSYNEQFF
>16|.|TRBV5-1
CASSLAGVVSYNEQFF
>14|.|TRBV6-6
CASSYGDRGNEQYF
>14|few|TRBV11-2
CASSPRVGNTEAFF
>14|.|TRBV11-3
CASSSHSEQYEQFF
>15|.|TRBV15
CATSRVRTSGNTIYF
>17|.|TRBV7-2
CASSLGGGARNNQPQHF
>13|.|TRBV6-1
CASSRDRVGELFF
>17|.|TRBV29-1
CSVEDWAGATGREEQFF
>13|.|TRBV19
CASSMEYQETQYF
>11|.|TRBV20-1
CSARGPSPQFF
>15|.|TRBV5-1
CASSPLGGESGTQYF
>16|once|TRBV18
CASSPPSGRVNTEAFF
>15|.|TRBV5-6
CASSFLGTGNTEAFF
>13|.|TRBV6-1
CASSEAGDYGYTF
>16|.|TRBV5-1
CASSLAGLAGRDEQYF
>13|few|TRBV19
CASSSTGSDGYTF
>15|once|TRBV19
CASSAPGQGANEQYF
>15|.|TRBV5-1
CASSPTSQNSYEQYF
>15|.|TRBV10-3
CAVLTPSGDYTEAFF
>13|.|TRBV5-1
CASSLGSGSEQYF
>13|once|TRBV5-5
CASSPPARDTQYF
>13|once|TRBV15
CATSRGAADTQYF
>12|.|TRBV29-1
CSVEAGSEKLFF
>16|.|TRBV9
CASSVGGRAAGNTIYF
>13|.|TRBV5-1
CASSWDKSYEQYF
>13|.|TRBV2
CASSGQPPYGYTF
>14|.|TRBV6-4
CASSEQGGNQPQHF
>16|.|TRBV28
CASRRQAGVRNQPQHF
>14|.|TRBV19
CASGTGGFRETQYF